The rows below give T cell receptor beta chains drawn from one sample of a study of technical replicates of blood from four donors. Assay used: immunoSEQ multiplex PCR; TCRdb lists only in-frame clones, some missing. This sample carries 91,000 or so clones, around 96% of them seen once, and the ten largest clones take about 0.25%. The specimen was T cells isolated from PBMCs. The receptors here all came from a human donor in good health. Both conserved end residues are part of each CDR3. The D gene is left open where the match is weak. Size is stated for part of the rows, as once, few or many counts, or as a class when the clone is expanded.

D	size	V	J	CDR3	DNA
-	-	TRBV28	TRBJ1-2	CASSLIGLHIGSDYGYTF	TGTGCCAGCAGTTTGATAGGACTTCACATTGGGTCTGACTATGGCTACACCTTC
TRBD2	-	TRBV6-5	TRBJ2-7	CASSYSIAGALKEQYF	TGTGCCAGCAGTTACTCTATAGCGGGGGCCTTGAAGGAGCAGTACTTC
TRBD1	-	TRBV27	TRBJ1-1	CASSSRDRALYEAFF	TGTGCCAGCAGCTCCCGGGACAGGGCCCTCTATGAAGCTTTCTTT
TRBD1	-	TRBV28	TRBJ1-4	CASSYPDRGLRDEKLFF	TGTGCCAGCAGTTACCCGGACAGGGGCTTGCGGGATGAAAAACTGTTTTTT
-	-	TRBV11-2	TRBJ2-7	CASSPIKGSQGTYEQYF	TGTGCCAGCAGCCCGATTAAGGGGTCCCAAGGGACTTACGAGCAGTACTTC
TRBD2	once	TRBV13	TRBJ2-1	CASSRTPTSGYNEQFF	TGTGCCAGCAGCCGCACCCCGACTAGCGGATACAATGAGCAGTTCTTC
-	-	TRBV10-1	TRBJ2-3	CASSESWGRTDTQYF	TGCGCCAGCAGTGAGTCGTGGGGGAGGACAGATACGCAGTATTTT
-	-	TRBV19	TRBJ2-1	CASSPIYSYNEQFF	TGTGCCAGTAGTCCGATCTACTCCTACAATGAGCAGTTCTTC
-	-	TRBV28	TRBJ2-2	CASSIPGGGELFF	TGTGCCAGCAGTATACCCGGGGGCGGGGAGCTGTTTTTT
TRBD2	-	TRBV5-4	TRBJ2-1	CASSLEVWEGNNEQFF	TGTGCCAGCAGCTTGGAAGTGTGGGAGGGAAACAATGAGCAGTTCTTC
-	-	TRBV9	TRBJ1-5	CASSVADPNQPQHF	TGTGCCAGCAGCGTAGCAGATCCAAATCAGCCCCAGCATTTT
TRBD2	-	TRBV2	TRBJ2-5	CASSTRLAEETQYF	TGTGCCAGCAGCACTAGACTAGCGGAAGAGACCCAGTACTTC
TRBD1	-	TRBV5-1	TRBJ1-2	CASSPGQGLIFLGYTF	TGCGCCAGCAGCCCAGGACAGGGGTTGATTTTCCTCGGCTACACCTTC
TRBD1	-	TRBV19	TRBJ2-7	CASSMTGTGGNQQYF	TGTGCCAGTAGTATGACCGGGACAGGGGGTAATCAGCAGTACTTC
-	-	TRBV5-1	TRBJ1-4	CASSFFQGEKLFF	TGCGCCAGCAGCTTTTTTCAGGGGGAAAAACTGTTTTTT
-	-	TRBV19	TRBJ2-2	CASSIKGANTGELFF	TGTGCCAGTAGTATTAAGGGGGCGAACACCGGGGAGCTGTTTTTT
-	once	TRBV2	TRBJ1-3	CASSEGQLSGNTIYF	TGTGCCAGCAGTGAAGGACAGCTCTCTGGAAACACCATATATTTT
-	-	TRBV6-1	TRBJ1-2	CASTEGPNFHYGYTF	TGTGCCAGCACCGAGGGCCCTAATTTTCACTATGGCTACACCTTC
-	-	TRBV6-1	TRBJ1-2	CASSHYRDLGGGYTF	TGTGCCAGCAGCCACTATAGAGACTTAGGTGGCGGCTACACCTTC
-	-	TRBV10-1	TRBJ2-2	CASSVRGFSSGELFF	TGCGCCAGCAGTGTACGGGGGTTCTCCTCCGGGGAGCTGTTTTTT
-	once	TRBV29-1	TRBJ1-1	CSVERASGVGPEAFF	TGCAGCGTTGAAAGGGCGTCGGGGGTAGGTCCTGAAGCTTTCTTT
-	-	TRBV4-1	TRBJ2-7	CASSQGHSLQGPYEQYF	TGCGCCAGCAGCCAAGGACATAGCCTGCAGGGCCCCTACGAGCAGTACTTC
-	-	TRBV30	TRBJ1-2	CAWSTPREGRVDGYTF	TGTGCCTGGAGTACTCCCCGGGAGGGTCGGGTTGATGGCTACACCTTC
TRBD1	-	TRBV5-6	TRBJ2-5	CASSITVGQQKETQYF	TGTGCCAGCAGTATCACGGTGGGACAGCAAAAAGAGACCCAGTACTTC
TRBD1	-	TRBV27	TRBJ2-2	CASSLLLQGRLFF	TGTGCCAGCAGTCTCCTACTACAGGGGAGGCTGTTTTTT
TRBD1	-	TRBV19	TRBJ1-1	CASSLRRQGFGNTEAFF	TGTGCCAGTAGTCTGCGGAGACAGGGGTTCGGGAACACTGAAGCTTTCTTT
-	-	TRBV5-6	TRBJ1-6	CASSFLPDSPLHF	TGTGCCAGCAGCTTTTTGCCAGATTCACCCCTCCACTTT
-	-	TRBV27	TRBJ2-5	CASSPPGETQYF	TGTGCCAGCAGTCCGCCCGGAGAGACCCAGTACTTC
-	-	TRBV29-1	TRBJ1-2	CSVVRQYYGYTF	TGCAGCGTTGTTCGACAGTACTATGGCTACACCTTC
-	-	TRBV27	TRBJ2-7	CASSLMGPAGTSYEQYF	TGTGCCAGCAGTTTAATGGGTCCGGCGGGCACCTCCTACGAGCAGTACTTC
-	-	TRBV6-1	TRBJ1-5	CASSDPFAQRYQPQHF	TGTGCCAGCAGTGACCCTTTCGCGCAGCGTTATCAGCCCCAGCATTTT
TRBD1	-	TRBV29-1	TRBJ1-5	CSVETGGGQPQHF	TGCAGCGTTGAGACAGGGGGGGGGCAGCCCCAGCATTTT
-	-	TRBV30	TRBJ1-2	CAWAFDSEHGYTF	TGTGCCTGGGCCTTCGACAGTGAGCATGGCTACACCTTC
TRBD1	-	TRBV6-1	TRBJ2-1	CASCRGPEYNEQFF	TGTGCCAGCTGCAGGGGGCCGGAATACAATGAGCAGTTCTTC
-	-	TRBV2	TRBJ1-2	CASSEGYGGTIYGYTF	TGTGCCAGCAGTGAAGGGTATGGCGGGACTATCTATGGCTACACCTTC
-	-	TRBV5-4	TRBJ2-1	CASSLDYGGGSSSYNEQFF	TGTGCCAGCAGCTTGGATTATGGGGGCGGGTCCAGCTCCTACAATGAGCAGTTCTTC
-	-	TRBV6-1	TRBJ2-7	CASSGYGSGFAQIEQYF	TGTGCCAGCAGTGGTTATGGTTCCGGCTTTGCACAGATCGAGCAGTACTTC
-	-	TRBV27	TRBJ1-1	CASFRWEGGKGNTEAFF	TGTGCCAGCTTCCGTTGGGAGGGGGGCAAAGGGAACACTGAAGCTTTCTTT
TRBD2	once	TRBV27	TRBJ2-7	CASSLSATGPGRGYYEQYF	TGTGCCAGCAGTTTATCGGCAACGGGCCCCGGGAGGGGTTACTACGAGCAGTACTTC
TRBD2	-	TRBV4-1	TRBJ2-7	CASSQGSASGRSHEQYF	TGCGCCAGCAGCCAAGGCTCGGCTAGCGGGAGGTCTCACGAGCAGTACTTC
-	-	TRBV10-3	TRBJ2-7	CAIGTMGEQYF	TGTGCCATTGGGACAATGGGGGAGCAGTACTTC
-	few	TRBV6-5	TRBJ1-1	CASRLGNTEAFF	TGTGCCAGCCGACTCGGGAACACTGAAGCTTTCTTT
TRBD2	-	TRBV10-3	TRBJ2-1	CAIDTGTSGSNEQFF	TGTGCCATAGACACCGGGACTAGCGGGAGCAATGAGCAGTTCTTC
TRBD1	-	TRBV9	TRBJ1-1	CASSKGANTEAFF	TGTGCCAGCAGCAAGGGGGCGAACACTGAAGCTTTCTTT
TRBD1	-	TRBV9	TRBJ2-7	CASSGGTGARYEQYF	TGTGCCAGCAGCGGCGGGACAGGGGCGAGGTACGAGCAGTACTTC
TRBD1	-	TRBV6-1	TRBJ1-4	CASSVVPGQNEKLFF	TGTGCCAGCAGTGTTGTTCCGGGACAGAATGAAAAACTGTTTTTT
-	-	TRBV5-1	TRBJ2-5	CASSLEPPGAPAETQYF	TGCGCCAGCAGCTTGGAGCCCCCAGGGGCCCCCGCAGAGACCCAGTACTTC
TRBD2	-	TRBV7-2	TRBJ2-3	CASSLTGTRFTDTQYF	TGTGCCAGCAGCTTAACCGGGACTAGGTTCACAGATACGCAGTATTTT
-	-	TRBV2	TRBJ2-1	CATRTYNEQFF	TGTGCCACCCGGACTTACAATGAGCAGTTCTTC